This TCR beta chain is from a study of OX40 agonist ivuxolimab in advanced cancers. On the study more broadly: Three patients had partial responses: one hepatocellular carcinoma, two cutaneous melanoma. General study results and limits: The antigens recognized by the expanded peripheral T cells, that is their antigen specificity, were not determined. Doses of 0.1 to 3.0 mg/kg were accompanied by clonal expansion of CD4+ and CD8+ blood T cells by week 6. CD8+ T cells were the subset that, on average, had more expanded clones than CD4+.

The data were produced by immunoSEQ multiplex PCR, yet TCRdb's version contains in-frame clones alone and is incomplete. The sample gives roughly 70,000 clones, 80% to 90% of which show up once; 2.8% is in the top ten. Notes on this clone: The target antigen is unknown.

Germline V gene sequence: CDR1 SGHTA, CDR2 FQGNSA. The CDR3 runs to 13 residues. V dropped 1 base and J dropped 7 bases, with 10 bases sitting between them. The sequences come from CD4+ or CD8+ T cells sorted from blood, collected in a trial of the OX40 agonist ivuxolimab. The source of this sequence is an adult with an advanced solid tumor such as melanoma, head and neck, liver or kidney cancer. This chain uses TRBV7-2 with TRBJ1-2, with a tentative D call TRBD1 (5 bases). The CDR3 region has the DNA TGTGCCAGCAGCTTAGAACAGGTTACTGGCTACACCTTC. Encoded protein: CASSLEQVTGYTF.